One and the same sample provided the 14 T cell receptor beta chains below, sequenced in a study of T cells after yellow fever vaccination. TCRdb analysed the 5' RACE reads with MiXCR anew, one entry per CDR3 protein. The table shows 200,000 or so distinct CDR3 sequences, with around 6.7% occurring only once. This material consisted of CD4+ T cells sorted from PBMCs, taken on the day of the yellow fever booster vaccination. These receptors were taken from a man aged 30-40 years who received the YFV17D yellow fever vaccine.

Only a few counts were recorded for this clonotype. The genes are TRBV20-1 and TRBJ2-1; 7 bases match TRBD2. Trimming took 3 bases from V and 5 from J; bases not matched to a gene: 1. The CDR3 extends over 12 amino acids. From germline, CDR1 is DFQATT and CDR2 SNEGSKA (reference sequence). DNA for the CDR3: TGCAGTGCTAGTCTAGCGGACAATGAGCAGTTCTTC. This sequence encodes CSASLADNEQFF.

With regard to this clonotype: This clone may be a read error of a much larger clone one base away. J is TRBJ2-3 and V is TRBV11-2; D call uncertain. The CDR3 sequence is 13 residues long. Germline CDR1 and CDR2: SGHAT and FQNNGV. V lost 4 bases, J lost 0 bases, and 5 bases lay in between. The CDR3 DNA is TGTGCCAGCAGCTCAGAGAGCACAGATACGCAGTATTTT. Its protein is CASSSESTDTQYF.

This clonotype was counted a few times. The chain employs TRBV20-1 and TRBJ2-7, with D possibly TRBD2 on 6 matching bases. The CDR3 runs 13 residues. The germline V and J ends were trimmed by 6 bases and 1 base, with 13 bases remaining between them. Germline V gives CDR1 DFQATT, CDR2 SNEGSKA (reference sequence). Written as DNA, the CDR3 is TGCAGTGCCGCGCGGGATGCGTCCTACGAGCAGTACTTC. This translates into CSAARDASYEQYF.

This clonotype turned up a few times. The genes are TRBV6-1 and TRBJ1-5; 9 bases align to TRBD1. The V segment lost 6 bases and the J segment 2 bases; nucleotides outside the gene matches: 8. The CDR3 runs to 16 residues. Germline loops: CDR1 MNHNS, CDR2 SASEGT. In DNA, the CDR3 is TGTGCCAGCAGAAGGGACAGGGCGAGAGGCAATCAGCCCCAGCATTTT. It encodes CASRRDRARGNQPQHF.

This clonotype occurred many times. The chain employs TRBV24-1 and TRBJ1-2; unclear D gene. V gave up 6 bases and J gave up 1 base, with 5 bases separating them. The CDR3 runs to 12 residues. Germline V gene lookup returns CDR1 KGHDR and CDR2 SFDVKD. This CDR3 is CATSRSNYGYTF. The CDR3 DNA reads as TGTGCCACCAGTAGGAGTAACTATGGCTACACCTTC.

The chain carries TRBV20-1 and TRBJ1-6; D ambiguous. V was shortened by 1 base and J by 7 bases, with 11 bases between the two germline ends. In germline, CDR1 is DFQATT, CDR2 SNEGSKA (reference sequence). The length of the CDR3 is 14 residues. CDR3 in amino acids: CSARATSNNSPLHF. The CDR3 bases are TGCAGTGCTAGAGCTACCAGTAACAATTCACCCCTCCACTTT.

There are a few counts of this clonotype. V is TRBV30 and J is TRBJ1-1; 7 bases are a match to TRBD1. The CDR3 runs to 13 residues. Trimming took 0 bases from V and 10 from J; bases not matched to a gene: 8. From germline, CDR1 is GTSNPN and CDR2 SVGIG (reference sequence). The CDR3 region has the DNA TGTGCCTGGAGTGTACGAACAGGGGCGGGAGCTTTCTTT. It yields the protein CAWSVRTGAGAFF.

This clonotype showed up just a few times. This sequence joins TRBV5-4 and TRBJ2-5; no reliable D call. Trimming removed 0 bases at V and 3 bases at J, with 6 bases between. There are 13 residues in the CDR3. The germline V gene encodes CDR1 SGHNT and CDR2 YYREEE (reference sequence). This CDR3 is CASSLEWEETQYF. CDR3 coding DNA: TGTGCCAGCAGCTTGGAGTGGGAAGAGACCCAGTACTTC.

The chain combines TRBV6-5 with TRBJ1-4, with TRBD1 matching over 8 bases. V lost 7 bases, J lost 7 bases, and 2 bases stayed unmatched. This CDR3 has 12 residues. CDR1 MNHEY and CDR2 SVGAGI come from the germline V gene. CDR3 DNA sequence: TGTGCCAGCACCGGACAGGGTGAAAAACTGTTTTTT. Its translation is CASTGQGEKLFF.

This clonotype was detected ten times or more. V and J are TRBV7-2 and TRBJ2-1, with TRBD1 matching over 8 bases. Trimming took 6 bases from V and 2 from J; bases not matched to a gene: 6. From germline, CDR1 is SGHTA and CDR2 FQGNSA. The CDR3 is made up of 15 amino acids. CDR3 protein: CASSRDRGTYNEQFF. CDR3 bases: TGTGCCAGCAGTAGAGACAGGGGCACCTACAATGAGCAGTTCTTC.

This clonotype was detected only a few times. The genes are TRBV19 and TRBJ1-3; TRBD1 agrees at 8 bases. The CDR3 loop spans 16 amino acids. Losses at the gene ends were 2 bases for V and 0 bases for J; bases not matched to a gene: 3. Per the germline V gene, CDR1 is LNHDA and CDR2 is SQIVND (reference sequence). CDR3 DNA sequence: TGTGCCAGTAGTATACGGGGACAGGACTCTGGAAACACCATATATTTT. This encodes CASSIRGQDSGNTIYF.

This clonotype was observed many times. The V and J genes are TRBV7-9 and TRBJ2-5; no firm D call. With 2 bases removed from V and 5 bases from J, the gap between germline ends came to 12 bases. Germline CDR1 and CDR2: SEHNR and FQNEAQ (reference sequence). The CDR3 consists of 14 residues. CDR3 in DNA: TGTGCCAGCAGCTTATTCATCAATGGGGAGACCCAGTACTTC. This sequence encodes CASSLFINGETQYF.

This clonotype was counted ten times or more. The chain joins TRBV18 to TRBJ2-1, with 7 bases matching TRBD1. The V and J ends lost 3 bases and 8 bases, in that order; junction bases with no gene match: 10. The CDR3 has 15 residues. Germline-derived CDR1 and CDR2 are KGHSH and LQKENI. CDR3 bases: TGTGCCAGCTCACCCGAACAGGGGTTTATCGATGAGCAGTTCTTC. Residues: CASSPEQGFIDEQFF.

This chain links TRBV7-2 with TRBJ2-1; 13 bases are shared with TRBD2. The CDR3 sequence is 15 residues long. J lost 8 bases, V lost 4 bases, and 5 bases had no gene match. CDR1 and CDR2 (germline): SGHTA, FQGNSA. DNA of the CDR3: TGTGCCAGCAGCTCCCGGACTAGCGGGAGAGATGAGCAGTTCTTC. Its translation is CASSSRTSGRDEQFF.